This T cell receptor (beta chain) appears in the sequencing data of a study of PD-L1 blockade in urothelial cancer. There are a few counts of this clone. Repertoires were generated with immunoSEQ multiplex PCR, while TCRdb's copy carries only in-frame clones and drops some. This table has about 56,000 clones, less than 90% appearing once. The sample's time point: pretreatment peripheral blood. The sample in question was PBMCs, obtained around atezolizumab (anti-PD-L1) treatment. The TCR was taken from a man aged 65 to 79 with urothelial cancer.

CDR3 residues: CASSPGGYYGYTF. CDR3 DNA: TGTGCCAGCAGCCCCGGGGGGTACTATGGCTACACCTTC. The gene calls are TRBV7-2 and TRBJ1-2; tentatively, D is TRBD1 (5 bases). Germline CDR1 and CDR2: SGHTA and FQGNSA. This CDR3 contains 13 residues. With 5 bases removed from V and 3 bases from J, the gap between germline ends came to 10 bases.